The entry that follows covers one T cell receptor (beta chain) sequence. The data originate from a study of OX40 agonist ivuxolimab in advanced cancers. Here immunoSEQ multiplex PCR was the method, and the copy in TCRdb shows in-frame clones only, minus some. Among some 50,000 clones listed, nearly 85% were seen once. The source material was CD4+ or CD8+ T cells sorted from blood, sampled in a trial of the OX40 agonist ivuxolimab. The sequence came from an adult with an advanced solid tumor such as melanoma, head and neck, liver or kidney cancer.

In DNA, the CDR3 is TGCAGCGTTGAGACAGGATACAATGAGCAGTTCTTC. This codes for CSVETGYNEQFF. The chain joins TRBV29-1 to TRBJ2-1, with a tentative D call TRBD1 (6 bases). In germline, CDR1 is SQVTM, CDR2 ANQGSEA. The ends were cut back, 3 bases at V and 4 bases at J, with 7 bases in the middle. The CDR3 has 12 amino acids.